Listed below are T cell receptor beta chains from one sample, sequenced in a study of CXCR3-negative and CXCR3-positive naive CD8 T cells. No DNA is given; TCRdb re-called the 5' RACE reads and lists each CDR3 protein once. The table counts some 140,000 distinct CDR3 sequences; approximately 0.46% lies in the top ten. The sample consisted of naive CXCR3+ CD8+ T cells from blood. The source of these receptors is a human donor in good health. Some clones in this sample may be carry-over from other donors' samples. CDR3s include the opening cysteine and the closing phenylalanine or tryptophan.

v_call	j_call	cdr3_aa
TRBV28	TRBJ2-3	CASSFGAGGTSTDTQYF
TRBV21-1	TRBJ2-1	CARGASGHNEQFF
TRBV6-6	TRBJ1-5	CASSYSQGTQPQHF
TRBV29-1	TRBJ2-3	CSVEVPAGVDTQYF
TRBV12-3/TRBV12-4	TRBJ2-3	CASTRLQPTSTDTQYF
TRBV4-1	TRBJ2-1	CASSIGPTVFYNEQFF
TRBV12-3/TRBV12-4	TRBJ2-5	CASRGGFQETQYF
TRBV28	TRBJ2-1	CASSPYLQRTTGSEQFF
TRBV4-1	TRBJ2-7	CASSLGQGGEQYF
TRBV4-3	TRBJ1-2	CASSQGSGNYGYTF
TRBV5-1	TRBJ1-1	CASSLTAGGNTEAFF
TRBV3-1	TRBJ2-1	CASSQEGAGGPLNEQFF
TRBV6-5	TRBJ2-2	CARLVDRVERVRVDTGELFF
TRBV7-9	TRBJ1-1	CASSFPWGQDTEAFF
TRBV13	TRBJ2-7	CASSTIGGYEQYF
TRBV27	TRBJ2-7	CASSGRVSYEQYF
TRBV15	TRBJ1-4	CATSTGLAEKLFF
TRBV12-3/TRBV12-4	TRBJ2-5	CASSLGRGDWDGETQYF
TRBV7-9	TRBJ2-2	CASTTVTTGELFF
TRBV5-1	TRBJ2-1	CASSLASLEGEQFF
TRBV6-5	TRBJ1-5	CASSDGQGWGNQPQHF
TRBV7-6	TRBJ2-2	CASSLLAGFASGELFF
TRBV29-1	TRBJ2-5	CSVGGGLAGGPAQETQYF
TRBV28	TRBJ1-5	CASASGNQPQHF
TRBV18	TRBJ2-1	CASSPEGAGGPIVLEQFF
TRBV4-3	TRBJ2-1	CASSEGQGGSYNEQFF
TRBV19	TRBJ1-1	CASNSAKRGDTEAFF
TRBV4-1	TRBJ1-2	CASSKLTVANYGYTF